Listed below are T cell receptor beta chains from one sample, sequenced in a study of cytomegalovirus exposure and HLA in healthy donors. Profiled with immunoSEQ multiplex PCR; TCRdb holds only in-frame clones, not every one. The sample consists of about 170,000 clones, about 95% of them appearing once. The specimen was PBMCs. These receptors all stem from a woman between 18 and 29 years old in good health and CMV-seronegative. CDR3s include the opening cysteine and the closing phenylalanine or tryptophan. Each record gives: clone size, V gene, J gene, D gene, CDR3 DNA, CDR3 protein. A D gene is named only where the DNA matches it firmly. Expanded clones are given a class, and other clones once, few, many or no size at all.

clone_size: -
v_call: TRBV7-2
j_call: TRBJ2-7
d_call: -
cdr3_nt: TGTGCCAGCAGGGAACAGTCCTACGAGCAGTACTTC
cdr3_aa: CASREQSYEQYF

clone_size: -
v_call: TRBV5-4
j_call: TRBJ2-5
d_call: -
cdr3_nt: TGTGCCAGCAGCCTCGGACTCTCCCAAGAGACCCAGTACTTC
cdr3_aa: CASSLGLSQETQYF

clone_size: -
v_call: TRBV18
j_call: TRBJ1-1
d_call: TRBD1
cdr3_nt: TGTGCCAGCTCGCTGTGGGGACAGGGGGCCGCTGAAGCTTTCTTT
cdr3_aa: CASSLWGQGAAEAFF

clone_size: -
v_call: TRBV18
j_call: TRBJ2-7
d_call: TRBD1
cdr3_nt: TGTGCCAGCTCACCGGGACAGGGAACCTACGAGCAGTACTTC
cdr3_aa: CASSPGQGTYEQYF

clone_size: -
v_call: TRBV5-8
j_call: TRBJ2-3
d_call: -
cdr3_nt: TGTGCCAGCTCCCAGGGGGATACGCAGTATTTT
cdr3_aa: CASSQGDTQYF

clone_size: -
v_call: TRBV7-3
j_call: TRBJ2-5
d_call: TRBD1
cdr3_nt: TGTGCCAGCAGCAGTGGGGACAGGGGTTCGCAAGAGACCCAGTACTTC
cdr3_aa: CASSSGDRGSQETQYF

clone_size: -
v_call: TRBV27
j_call: TRBJ2-7
d_call: -
cdr3_nt: TGTGCCAGCAGTTGGGGCAGGGGCACCTACGAGCAGTACTTC
cdr3_aa: CASSWGRGTYEQYF

clone_size: -
v_call: TRBV6-5
j_call: TRBJ1-1
d_call: TRBD1
cdr3_nt: TGTGCCAGCAGTTACTCCGTACAGGGGGACACTGAAGCTTTCTTT
cdr3_aa: CASSYSVQGDTEAFF

clone_size: -
v_call: TRBV19
j_call: TRBJ1-5
d_call: -
cdr3_nt: TGTGCCAGTAGTATAGGTGACAGCTTATATAGCAATCAGCCCCAGCATTTT
cdr3_aa: CASSIGDSLYSNQPQHF

clone_size: -
v_call: TRBV7-9
j_call: TRBJ2-2
d_call: TRBD2
cdr3_nt: TGTGCCAGCAGCTTTTTTCTAGCGGGGACCGCCGGGGAGCTGTTTTTT
cdr3_aa: CASSFFLAGTAGELFF

clone_size: -
v_call: TRBV30
j_call: TRBJ1-5
d_call: -
cdr3_nt: TGTGCCTGGAGTCCTAGCTACAATCAGCCCCAGCATTTT
cdr3_aa: CAWSPSYNQPQHF

clone_size: -
v_call: TRBV6-4
j_call: TRBJ1-4
d_call: -
cdr3_nt: TGTGCCAGCACCTTCCTCCTACCGCGGCAGGGGAATGAAAAACTGTTTTTT
cdr3_aa: CASTFLLPRQGNEKLFF

clone_size: -
v_call: TRBV9
j_call: TRBJ2-3
d_call: -
cdr3_nt: TGTGCCAGCAGCGGACTCACAGATACGCAGTATTTT
cdr3_aa: CASSGLTDTQYF

clone_size: once
v_call: TRBV11-2
j_call: TRBJ2-7
d_call: -
cdr3_nt: TGTGCCAGCAGCTTAGGACAGGCCGCCTACGAGCAGTACTTC
cdr3_aa: CASSLGQAAYEQYF

clone_size: -
v_call: TRBV6-5
j_call: TRBJ2-2
d_call: -
cdr3_nt: TGTGCCAGCAGTTGGGGGGGCCGGGGCACCGGGGAGCTGTTTTTT
cdr3_aa: CASSWGGRGTGELFF

clone_size: -
v_call: TRBV2
j_call: TRBJ2-6
d_call: -
cdr3_nt: TGTGCCAGCAGTGAGGCCCTTCCCGGGGCCAACGTCCTGACTTTC
cdr3_aa: CASSEALPGANVLTF

clone_size: -
v_call: TRBV2
j_call: TRBJ2-7
d_call: TRBD1
cdr3_nt: TGTGCCAGCAGGGACAGGGGGGCCTACGAGCAGTACTTC
cdr3_aa: CASRDRGAYEQYF

clone_size: -
v_call: TRBV7-9
j_call: TRBJ2-5
d_call: TRBD2
cdr3_nt: TGTGCCAGCAGCTCGACTAGCGGGGGCCTCCAAGAGACCCAGTACTTC
cdr3_aa: CASSSTSGGLQETQYF

clone_size: -
v_call: TRBV5-1
j_call: TRBJ2-3
d_call: -
cdr3_nt: TGCGCCAGCAGCCTACGTGGAGGTGCTTCCACAGATACGCAGTATTTT
cdr3_aa: CASSLRGGASTDTQYF

clone_size: -
v_call: TRBV5-1
j_call: TRBJ2-5
d_call: TRBD2
cdr3_nt: TGCGCCAGCAGCATAGGGACTAGCGGGGGATACCAAGAGACCCAGTACTTC
cdr3_aa: CASSIGTSGGYQETQYF

clone_size: few
v_call: TRBV6-4
j_call: TRBJ2-2
d_call: -
cdr3_nt: TGTGCCAGCAGTGAGCAGGGGGAGGACACCGGGGAGCTGTTTTTT
cdr3_aa: CASSEQGEDTGELFF

clone_size: once
v_call: TRBV6-6
j_call: TRBJ1-6
d_call: TRBD1
cdr3_nt: TGTGCCAGCAGTTACTCACGGGACAGATCAAATTCACCCCTCCACTTT
cdr3_aa: CASSYSRDRSNSPLHF